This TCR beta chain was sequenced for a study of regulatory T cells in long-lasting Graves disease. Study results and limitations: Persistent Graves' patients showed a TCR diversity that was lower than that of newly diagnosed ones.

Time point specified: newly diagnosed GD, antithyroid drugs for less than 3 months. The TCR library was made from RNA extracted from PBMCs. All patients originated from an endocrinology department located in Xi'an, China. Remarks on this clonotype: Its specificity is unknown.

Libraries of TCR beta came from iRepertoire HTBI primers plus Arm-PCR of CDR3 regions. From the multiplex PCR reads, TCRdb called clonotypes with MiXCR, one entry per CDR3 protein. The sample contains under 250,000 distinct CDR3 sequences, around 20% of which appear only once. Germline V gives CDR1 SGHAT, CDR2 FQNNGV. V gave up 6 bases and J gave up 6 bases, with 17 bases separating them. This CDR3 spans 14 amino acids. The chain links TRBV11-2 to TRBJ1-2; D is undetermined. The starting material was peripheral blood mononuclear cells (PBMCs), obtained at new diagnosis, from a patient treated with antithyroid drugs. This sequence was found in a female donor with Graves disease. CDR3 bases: TGTGCCAGCAGTTTCCCGCGGGGATGGGATGGCTACACCTTC. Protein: CASSFPRGWDGYTF.